The rows below give T cell receptor beta chains drawn from one sample of a study of early T cells in non-severe SARS-CoV-2 infection. TCRdb re-called the 5' RACE reads through MiXCR, storing one row per CDR3 protein. The profile shows some 53,000 distinct CDR3 sequences, 8% to 8.5% of them singletons. Sample: whole blood. The receptors were sampled from an adult who was a healthcare worker with PCR-confirmed SARS-CoV-2 infection or an uninfected control (not recorded which). The CDR3 runs from the conserved cysteine through the conserved F or W. Fields, in order: J gene, CDR3 length, V gene, D gene, clone size, CDR3 DNA, CDR3 protein. The D gene is left open where the match is weak. Size tells how often a clone was seen (once, few, many) or the class of an expanded clone, and some rows leave it out.

j_call: TRBJ1-5; cdr3_length: 12; v_call: TRBV29-1; d_call: -; clone_size: many; cdr3_nt: TGCAGCGTGGGGGATAGCAATCAGCCCCAGCATTTT; cdr3_aa: CSVGDSNQPQHF
j_call: TRBJ1-2; cdr3_length: 12; v_call: TRBV28; d_call: -; clone_size: -; cdr3_nt: TGTGCCAGCAGTTTAGATCCTTATGGCTACACCTTC; cdr3_aa: CASSLDPYGYTF
j_call: TRBJ2-4; cdr3_length: 14; v_call: TRBV6-5; d_call: TRBD1; clone_size: many; cdr3_nt: TGTGCCAGCAGCTACGGACAGGGAGAAAACATTCAGTACTTC; cdr3_aa: CASSYGQGENIQYF
j_call: TRBJ1-2; cdr3_length: 15; v_call: TRBV5-4; d_call: -; clone_size: -; cdr3_nt: TGTGCCAGCAGCCTGGGGCAGGTCCCTAACTATGGCTACACCTTC; cdr3_aa: CASSLGQVPNYGYTF
j_call: TRBJ1-3; cdr3_length: 12; v_call: TRBV5-1; d_call: -; clone_size: many; cdr3_nt: TGCGCCAGCAGCTACTCTGGAAACACCATATATTTT; cdr3_aa: CASSYSGNTIYF
j_call: TRBJ2-1; cdr3_length: 14; v_call: TRBV11-2; d_call: TRBD2; clone_size: -; cdr3_nt: TGTGCCAGCAGCTTAGGACTAGCGGACGGGGAGCAGTTCTTC; cdr3_aa: CASSLGLADGEQFF
j_call: TRBJ2-1; cdr3_length: 13; v_call: TRBV7-9; d_call: -; clone_size: many; cdr3_nt: TGTGCCAGCAGCTCGCCCGAGGGTGCTGAGCAGTTCTTC; cdr3_aa: CASSSPEGAEQFF
j_call: TRBJ1-1; cdr3_length: 12; v_call: TRBV20-1; d_call: -; clone_size: few; cdr3_nt: TGCAGTGCTTCAAGACAGAACACTGAAGCTTTCTTT; cdr3_aa: CSASRQNTEAFF
j_call: TRBJ2-7; cdr3_length: 15; v_call: TRBV9; d_call: -; clone_size: -; cdr3_nt: TGTGCCAGCAGCGTAGACGGGACGGGTTCCTACGAGCAGTACTTC; cdr3_aa: CASSVDGTGSYEQYF
j_call: TRBJ2-3; cdr3_length: 15; v_call: TRBV6-2/TRBV6-3; d_call: TRBD2; clone_size: -; cdr3_nt: TGTGCCAGCAGTCAAACGGGACTAGCCTCAGATACGCAGTATTTT; cdr3_aa: CASSQTGLASDTQYF
j_call: TRBJ2-1; cdr3_length: 14; v_call: TRBV11-2; d_call: -; clone_size: few; cdr3_nt: TGTGCCAGCAGCTTAGTAGGGTCCACAAGGGAGCAGTTCTTC; cdr3_aa: CASSLVGSTREQFF
j_call: TRBJ2-3; cdr3_length: 14; v_call: TRBV27; d_call: -; clone_size: many; cdr3_nt: TGTGCCAGCAGTTTAGGGCGGGCCCCGGATACGCAGTATTTT; cdr3_aa: CASSLGRAPDTQYF
j_call: TRBJ2-7; cdr3_length: 11; v_call: TRBV10-2; d_call: TRBD2; clone_size: many; cdr3_nt: TGCGCCACCAACGGGGGGAACGAGCAGTACTTC; cdr3_aa: CATNGGNEQYF
j_call: TRBJ2-1; cdr3_length: 11; v_call: TRBV6-2/TRBV6-3; d_call: -; clone_size: many; cdr3_nt: TGTGCCAGCACCCGTATGGATGAGCAGTTCTTC; cdr3_aa: CASTRMDEQFF
j_call: TRBJ2-1; cdr3_length: 13; v_call: TRBV7-9; d_call: TRBD2; clone_size: once; cdr3_nt: TGTGCCAGCAGCTTACTCCCTAGCGGGGGCCGATTCTTC; cdr3_aa: CASSLLPSGGRFF
j_call: TRBJ2-5; cdr3_length: 13; v_call: TRBV29-1; d_call: -; clone_size: many; cdr3_nt: TGCAGCGTAGGCAGGGACCGACAAGAGACCCAGTACTTC; cdr3_aa: CSVGRDRQETQYF
j_call: TRBJ2-1; cdr3_length: 14; v_call: TRBV7-6; d_call: TRBD1; clone_size: -; cdr3_nt: TGTGCCAGCAGCTTTAGGACAGGGAACAATGAGCAGTTCTTC; cdr3_aa: CASSFRTGNNEQFF
j_call: TRBJ2-7; cdr3_length: 15; v_call: TRBV6-6; d_call: -; clone_size: -; cdr3_nt: TGTGCCAGCAGTTACGGGGGCAGCAGCTCCTACGAGCAGTACTTC; cdr3_aa: CASSYGGSSSYEQYF
j_call: TRBJ1-1; cdr3_length: 15; v_call: TRBV6-2/TRBV6-3; d_call: -; clone_size: many; cdr3_nt: TGTGCCAGCAGTTACGCAGGATCAGGGAACACTGAAGCTTTCTTT; cdr3_aa: CASSYAGSGNTEAFF
j_call: TRBJ2-7; cdr3_length: 13; v_call: TRBV6-2/TRBV6-3; d_call: -; clone_size: many; cdr3_nt: TGTGCCAGCACGTGGTCCGCGACCTACGAGCAGTACTTC; cdr3_aa: CASTWSATYEQYF
j_call: TRBJ2-7; cdr3_length: 14; v_call: TRBV20-1; d_call: TRBD1; clone_size: many; cdr3_nt: TGCAGTGCGAGAGACAGGGGACTCTCCTACGAGCAGTACTTC; cdr3_aa: CSARDRGLSYEQYF
j_call: TRBJ1-1; cdr3_length: 14; v_call: TRBV7-2; d_call: -; clone_size: medium-sized; cdr3_nt: TGTGCCAGCAGCTTGCTGACAGGGAACACTGAAGCTTTCTTT; cdr3_aa: CASSLLTGNTEAFF
j_call: TRBJ2-4; cdr3_length: 15; v_call: TRBV27; d_call: -; clone_size: many; cdr3_nt: TGTGCCAGCAGTCTAACAGGGTTACCCAAAAACATTCAGTACTTC; cdr3_aa: CASSLTGLPKNIQYF
j_call: TRBJ1-2; cdr3_length: 13; v_call: TRBV20-1; d_call: -; clone_size: many; cdr3_nt: TGCAGTGCTAGAGTACAGGGCAGAGATGGCTACACCTTC; cdr3_aa: CSARVQGRDGYTF
j_call: TRBJ2-7; cdr3_length: 15; v_call: TRBV3-1; d_call: -; clone_size: -; cdr3_nt: TGTGCCAGCAGCCCTTCCGGGACACCCGCCTACGAGCAGTACTTC; cdr3_aa: CASSPSGTPAYEQYF
j_call: TRBJ1-2; cdr3_length: 14; v_call: TRBV7-6; d_call: TRBD1; clone_size: -; cdr3_nt: TGTGCCAGCAGCATTTCCGGGACAGGCTATGGCTACACCTTC; cdr3_aa: CASSISGTGYGYTF
j_call: TRBJ2-1; cdr3_length: 15; v_call: TRBV9; d_call: -; clone_size: many; cdr3_nt: TGTGCCAGCAGCGTAGTAGGGGCCGTAGGCAATGAGCAGTTCTTC; cdr3_aa: CASSVVGAVGNEQFF
j_call: TRBJ1-5; cdr3_length: 15; v_call: TRBV6-5; d_call: -; clone_size: -; cdr3_nt: TGTGCCAGCAGTCTCAGCGGACTAGCAAATCAGCCCCAGCATTTT; cdr3_aa: CASSLSGLANQPQHF
j_call: TRBJ1-5; cdr3_length: 17; v_call: TRBV7-8; d_call: TRBD1; clone_size: few; cdr3_nt: TGTGCCAGCAGCTTTTTCCGCACCGGGACAGGGGCTGAGCCCCAGCATTTT; cdr3_aa: CASSFFRTGTGAEPQHF
j_call: TRBJ2-7; cdr3_length: 18; v_call: TRBV4-3; d_call: TRBD2; clone_size: few; cdr3_nt: TGCGCCAGCAGCCCGAAGGCTAGCGGGGGTATTCTACCCCACGAGCAGTACTTC; cdr3_aa: CASSPKASGGILPHEQYF
j_call: TRBJ2-7; cdr3_length: 15; v_call: TRBV4-2; d_call: TRBD2; clone_size: few; cdr3_nt: TGTGCCAGCAGCGGGGCGGGGGTCAGCTCCTACGAGCAGTACTTC; cdr3_aa: CASSGAGVSSYEQYF
j_call: TRBJ1-4; cdr3_length: 16; v_call: TRBV7-2; d_call: TRBD1; clone_size: few; cdr3_nt: TGTGCCAGCAGCTTAGCCGGGACAGGGGTTGGCGAAAAACTGTTTTTT; cdr3_aa: CASSLAGTGVGEKLFF
j_call: TRBJ2-7; cdr3_length: 13; v_call: TRBV20-1; d_call: TRBD2; clone_size: -; cdr3_nt: TGCAGTGCTCAGCTAGCGGGAGTCTACGAGCAGTACTTC; cdr3_aa: CSAQLAGVYEQYF
j_call: TRBJ1-2; cdr3_length: 17; v_call: TRBV21-1; d_call: -; clone_size: -; cdr3_nt: TGTGCCAGCAGCAAAGTTACCACGGGCACTAACCCCTATGGCTACACCTTC; cdr3_aa: CASSKVTTGTNPYGYTF
j_call: TRBJ2-5; cdr3_length: 11; v_call: TRBV25-1; d_call: -; clone_size: once; cdr3_nt: TGTGCCAGCAGTGATCTAGAGACCCAGTACTTC; cdr3_aa: CASSDLETQYF
j_call: TRBJ2-1; cdr3_length: 15; v_call: TRBV3-1; d_call: TRBD2; clone_size: few; cdr3_nt: TGTGCCAGCAGCCCAGGCCTAGCGGGGATGAATGAGCAGTTCTTC; cdr3_aa: CASSPGLAGMNEQFF
j_call: TRBJ2-1; cdr3_length: 13; v_call: TRBV29-1; d_call: -; clone_size: -; cdr3_nt: TGCAGCCTTGAGATAAACTCCTACAATGAGCAGTTCTTC; cdr3_aa: CSLEINSYNEQFF
j_call: TRBJ2-2; cdr3_length: 15; v_call: TRBV2; d_call: -; clone_size: few; cdr3_nt: TGTGCCAGCAGCGAACCTCTTTCCCACACCGGGGAGCTGTTTTTT; cdr3_aa: CASSEPLSHTGELFF
j_call: TRBJ1-1; cdr3_length: 14; v_call: TRBV6-6; d_call: -; clone_size: few; cdr3_nt: TGTGCCAGCACCCTATCGGGGGCGCGAACTGAAGTTTTCTTT; cdr3_aa: CASTLSGARTEVFF
j_call: TRBJ2-3; cdr3_length: 14; v_call: TRBV6-4; d_call: TRBD1; clone_size: -; cdr3_nt: TGTGCCAGCAGTGACTCACAGGGGGCAGATACGCAGTATTTT; cdr3_aa: CASSDSQGADTQYF
j_call: TRBJ1-5; cdr3_length: 14; v_call: TRBV6-2/TRBV6-3; d_call: -; clone_size: many; cdr3_nt: TGTGCCAGCAGTGTCGGAGTCCTCAATCAGCCCCAGCATTTT; cdr3_aa: CASSVGVLNQPQHF
j_call: TRBJ2-7; cdr3_length: 13; v_call: TRBV5-1; d_call: -; clone_size: -; cdr3_nt: TGCGCCACTCGCGGGACAAACTCCTACGAGCAGTACTTC; cdr3_aa: CATRGTNSYEQYF